These 25 T cell receptor beta chains were sequenced from one sample in a study of T cells after yellow fever vaccination. Each CDR3 protein is one row after TCRdb ran MiXCR on the 5' RACE reads. The sample holds some 600,000 distinct CDR3 sequences, roughly a sixth seen once. The sample was PBMCs, taken 5 days after the first yellow fever vaccination. The receptors originated from a man between 18 and 35 years old who received the YFV17D yellow fever vaccine.

The chain employs TRBV7-2 and TRBJ1-6, with unresolved D. Per the germline V gene, CDR1 is SGHTA and CDR2 is FQGNSA. The CDR3 runs to 16 residues. Trimming pared 6 bases from V and 7 bases from J, leaving 19 bases between. The CDR3 DNA is TGTGCCAGCAGGCAGTGCAGTGGCAGGCAAAATTCACCCCTCCACTTT. Residues: CASRQCSGRQNSPLHF.

The chain has TRBV7-2 and TRBJ2-2; 7 bases match TRBD1. The junction had 5 bases not matched to a gene; V was cut back by 5 bases and J by 2 bases. The germline V gene has CDR1 SGHTA and CDR2 FQGNSA. The CDR3 spans 15 residues. The CDR3 protein is CASSLNRGNTGELFF. DNA of the CDR3: TGTGCCAGCAGCCTAAACAGGGGTAACACCGGGGAGCTGTTTTTT.

A few counts support this clonotype. The V and J genes are TRBV7-3 and TRBJ2-1; 8 positions agree with TRBD2. The length of the CDR3 is 17 residues. Unmatched junction bases numbered 11, after V lost 5 bases and J lost 2 bases. CDR1 and CDR2 from the germline V gene are SGHTA and FQGTGA. The CDR3 DNA reads as TGTGCCAGCAGCGAAAAGGCACGACTAGCGACCTACAATGAGCAGTTCTTC. It yields the protein CASSEKARLATYNEQFF.

This clonotype appeared many times. This chain links TRBV5-1 with TRBJ1-4; D unclear. The CDR3 extends over 12 amino acids. Trimming removed 0 bases at V and 6 bases at J, with 3 bases between. The germline CDR1 and CDR2 sequences are SGHRS and YFSETQ. DNA of the CDR3: TGCGCCAGCAGCTTGGGCTATGAAAAACTGTTTTTT. This translates into CASSLGYEKLFF.

Only a few counts were recorded for this clonotype. The gene calls are TRBV4-1 and TRBJ1-2; 10 bases map to TRBD1. CDR1 is MGHRA and CDR2 is YSYEKL in the germline V gene. The V and J ends lost 4 bases and 8 bases, in that order; junction bases with no gene match: 7. CDR3 size: 14 residues. The CDR3 loop is CASSPDRGLRGYTF. In DNA form, the CDR3 reads TGCGCCAGCAGCCCGGACAGGGGGTTGCGGGGCTACACCTTC.

The rearrangement links TRBV7-2 to TRBJ2-3; tentatively, D is TRBD2 (5 bases). Germline CDR1 SGHTA, CDR2 FQGNSA. This CDR3 has 12 amino acids. Trimming took off 8 bases at V and 10 bases at J, with 16 bases between the two ends. The CDR3 nucleotides are TGTGCCAGCTCCCCGGTGGAGGCTCCGCAGTATTTT. Translated, it gives CASSPVEAPQYF.

The chain joins TRBV29-1 to TRBJ2-5, with 9 bases identical to TRBD2. Germline V gene data show CDR1 as SQVTM and CDR2 as ANQGSEA. V shed 0 bases and J 4 bases; nucleotides not matched to a gene: 6. This CDR3 is built from 15 residues. CDR3 sequence reads: CSVEDLAGRGETQYF. The CDR3 coding sequence is TGCAGCGTTGAAGATCTAGCGGGGAGGGGAGAGACCCAGTACTTC.

This clonotype has only a few counts. The rearrangement joins TRBV29-1 to TRBJ2-1; a possible D gene is TRBD2 (5 bases). V shed 7 bases and J shed 10 bases, with 17 bases lying between them. Germline CDR1 is SQVTM and CDR2 is ANQGSEA. The CDR3 loop spans 12 amino acids. The CDR3 coding sequence is TGCAGCGGAGGGCCCCCGGGGTCGGAGCAGTTCTTC. This codes for CSGGPPGSEQFF.

This clonotype has just a few counts. The CDR3 DNA is TGCGCCAGCAGCTTGAGGGAGGGGGCAAGCACTGAAGCTTTCTTT. Protein product: CASSLREGASTEAFF. V is TRBV5-1 and J is TRBJ1-1; TRBD1 matches at 7 bases. The length of the CDR3 is 15 residues. Trimming removed 1 base from V and 4 bases from J; junction bases left unmatched: 7. CDR1 and CDR2 from the germline V gene are SGHRS and YFSETQ.

The V call is TRBV10-3, the J call TRBJ1-4; TRBD1 agrees at 9 bases. The CDR3 consists of 15 residues. V shed 2 bases and J 9 bases; nucleotides not matched to a gene: 7. CDR1 ENHRY and CDR2 SYGVKD come from the germline V gene. The CDR3 region has the DNA TGTGCCATCAGTGAGGCGGGGACAGGGCAGAAAAAACTGTTTTTT. Translating it yields CAISEAGTGQKKLFF.

The J gene is TRBJ2-1, the V gene TRBV29-1, with D possibly being TRBD2 (7 bases). This CDR3 is built from 14 residues. V lost 6 bases, J lost 2 bases, and 14 bases lay in between. Germline V CDR1 and CDR2: SQVTM, ANQGSEA. The CDR3 region is CSVTRGAPYNEQFF. The CDR3 DNA reads as TGCAGCGTAACCCGGGGGGCCCCCTACAATGAGCAGTTCTTC.

This clonotype has ten or more counts. The junction does not match germline at one end; this may be a read error. The J gene is TRBJ2-6, the V gene TRBV4-3; weak D call: TRBD1 (6 bases). The CDR3 has 15 amino acids. Germline loops: CDR1 LGHNA, CDR2 YSLEER. The CDR3, as DNA: TGTGCCAGCAGCCAAGAGGGGGCTGGGGCCAACGTCCTGACTTTC. It translates to CASSQEGAGANVLTF.

The sample holds a few counts of this clonotype. The CDR3 spells CASRTTTGGDYGYTF. CDR3 bases: TGTGCCAGCAGGACGACGACAGGGGGCGACTATGGCTACACCTTC. The chain combines TRBV6-2 or TRBV6-3 with TRBJ1-2; 10 nucleotides match TRBD1. CDR3 length equals 15 residues. Germline trimming cut 6 bases from V and 3 bases from J; bases unmatched to any gene: 7. CDR1 and CDR2 (germline): MNHEY, SVGEGT.

There are a few counts of this clonotype. The CDR3 sequence: CASRFHPLAGGDTGELFF. DNA for the CDR3: TGTGCCAGCAGATTTCACCCACTAGCGGGGGGCGACACCGGGGAGCTGTTTTTT. The chain uses TRBV6-2 or TRBV6-3 and TRBJ2-2, with TRBD2 identical over 12 bases. Germline trimming cut 6 bases from V and 3 bases from J; bases unmatched to any gene: 11. The length of the CDR3 is 18 residues. The germline V gene encodes CDR1 MNHEY and CDR2 SVGEGT.

The rearrangement uses TRBV7-2 and TRBJ2-5; D is uncertain. The CDR3 is 11 amino acids. Germline V gene data show CDR1 as SGHTA and CDR2 as FQGNSA. V dropped 8 bases and J dropped 1 base, with 5 bases sitting between them. CDR3 sequence: CASGIQETQYF. The CDR3 DNA sequence: TGTGCCAGCGGGATCCAAGAGACCCAGTACTTC.

CDR3 sequence: CASSLTSGGDSTDTQYF. The CDR3 region has the DNA TGTGCCAGCAGTTTAACTAGCGGGGGAGATAGCACAGATACGCAGTATTTT. The rearrangement links TRBV28 to TRBJ2-3; TRBD2 agrees at 11 bases. After removal of 2 bases from V and 0 bases from J, the junction contained 4 bases not matched to a gene. There are 17 residues in the CDR3. CDR1 is MDHEN, CDR2 SYDVKM, per germline.

The chain links TRBV12-3 or TRBV12-4 to TRBJ2-5; 9 bases map to TRBD1. The CDR3 spans 15 residues. With V trimmed by 2 bases and J by 4 bases, 5 bases remained unmatched. The CDR3 DNA reads TGTGCCAGCAGTTTACCCTACAGGGGGCTAGAGACCCAGTACTTC. Translation: CASSLPYRGLETQYF.

This clonotype was picked up a small number of times. The chain uses TRBV13 and TRBJ2-7; 10 bases align to TRBD1. The V gene's germline CDR1 is PRHDT and CDR2 FYEKMQ (reference sequence). V lost 5 bases to trimming and J lost 5 bases; unmatched junction nucleotides: 9. The CDR3 has 15 amino acids. CDR3 bases: TGTGCCAGCAGCAGGCTTCGACAGGGGGCCAACGAGCAGTACTTC. This sequence encodes CASSRLRQGANEQYF.

This chain connects TRBV7-8 to TRBJ1-3; D is uncertain. V was pared by 4 bases and J by 8 bases, with 9 bases between. Germline values: CDR1 SGHVS, CDR2 FQNEAQ. The CDR3 extends over 12 amino acids. The CDR3 DNA reads TGTGCCAGCAGCTCCTCCGGGCACACCATATATTTT. It codes for CASSSSGHTIYF.

This clonotype showed up just a few times. V and J are TRBV12-3 or TRBV12-4 and TRBJ2-5; 10 nucleotides agree with TRBD1. With V trimmed by 6 bases and J by 4 bases, 5 bases remained unmatched. The CDR3 consists of 14 residues. CDR3 bases: TGTGCCAGCAGCTGGACAGGGGGAGGAGAGACCCAGTACTTC. Amino acid sequence: CASSWTGGGETQYF.

The chain combines TRBV5-1 with TRBJ1-1; 9 positions match TRBD1. Germline CDR1 SGHRS, CDR2 YFSETQ. The CDR3 spans 16 residues. Losses at the gene ends were 3 bases for V and 11 bases for J; bases not matched to a gene: 17. In DNA form, the CDR3 reads TGCGCCAGCAGCTCCCCCGGCGGGACAGGGTTCACGGAGGCTTTCTTT. Translating gives CASSSPGGTGFTEAFF.

A few counts support this clonotype. The chain combines TRBV25-1 with TRBJ2-7, with D perhaps being TRBD1 or TRBD2 (7 bases each). Germline V gene lookup returns CDR1 MGHDK and CDR2 SYGVNS. With 9 bases removed from V and 6 bases from J, the gap between germline ends came to 21 bases. The CDR3 sequence is 14 residues long. CDR3 loop: CASQGGPGEGEQYF. The CDR3 DNA reads as TGTGCCAGTCAGGGGGGGCCCGGGGAAGGCGAGCAGTACTTC.

This chain connects TRBV12-3 or TRBV12-4 to TRBJ1-1; D remains ambiguous. This CDR3 region has 11 residues. Trimming shortened V by 6 bases and J by 11 bases, and 13 bases separated the two germline ends. The CDR3 loop reads CASSFRREAFF. CDR3 DNA: TGTGCCAGCAGCTTTAGAAGGGAGGCTTTCTTT.

The V and J genes are TRBV6-2 or TRBV6-3 and TRBJ1-5; weak D call: TRBD1 (5 bases). The CDR3 is 12 residues long. Looked up from germline, CDR1 is MNHEY and CDR2 is SVGEGT. Between the trimmed V and J ends, which lost 5 bases and 5 bases, there was a span of 7 bases. The CDR3 loop reads CASSGGYQPQHF. For the CDR3, the DNA is TGTGCCAGCAGTGGGGGATATCAGCCCCAGCATTTT.

This clonotype has just a few counts. The chain combines TRBV7-2 with TRBJ1-1; D is undetermined. The CDR3 has 16 amino acids. The germline V gene has CDR1 SGHTA and CDR2 FQGNSA. Trimming removed 1 base from V and 0 bases from J, with 12 bases in between. CDR3 in amino acids: CASSLGIPIMNTEAFF. CDR3 nucleotides: TGTGCCAGCAGCTTAGGTATCCCCATAATGAACACTGAAGCTTTCTTT.